A selection of T cell receptor beta chains follows, all from one sample in a study of T cell changes during pregnancy in multiple sclerosis. Clones were read by immunoSEQ multiplex PCR, and TCRdb kept only the in-frame ones, dropping some. The sample holds 40,000 to 50,000 clones, approximately 90% seen once. The sequenced sample was CD4+ T cells from peripheral blood mononuclear cells, obtained in the first trimester of pregnancy. These receptors all stem from a female donor with multiple sclerosis, enrolled in a pregnancy study. The CDR3 runs from the conserved cysteine through the conserved F or W. The order of the fields is D gene, V gene, J gene, clone size, CDR3 protein, CDR3 DNA. The D gene is left open where the match is weak. The size entry is marked missing in some rows and otherwise reads once, few, many or a size class.

d_gene: NA
v_gene: TRBV5-4
j_gene: TRBJ2-3
abundance: NA
CDR3aa: CASSSLSGLLGGDTQYF
CDR3nt: TGTGCCAGCAGCTCCTTAAGCGGACTACTCGGTGGAGATACGCAGTATTTT

d_gene: NA
v_gene: TRBV21-1
j_gene: TRBJ1-2
abundance: NA
CDR3aa: CASSSPPGQDYGYTF
CDR3nt: TGTGCCAGCAGCTCCCCACCGGGACAGGACTATGGCTACACCTTC

d_gene: TRBD2
v_gene: TRBV29-1
j_gene: TRBJ2-7
abundance: NA
CDR3aa: CSVGGSLRGGVREQYF
CDR3nt: TGCAGCGTTGGCGGAAGCTTACGGGGGGGAGTACGGGAGCAGTACTTC

d_gene: TRBD1
v_gene: TRBV18
j_gene: TRBJ2-7
abundance: NA
CDR3aa: CASSPGTGGKYEQYF
CDR3nt: TGTGCCAGCTCACCAGGGACAGGGGGGAAATACGAGCAGTACTTC

d_gene: NA
v_gene: TRBV19
j_gene: TRBJ1-5
abundance: NA
CDR3aa: CASSISRARRQPQHF
CDR3nt: TGTGCCAGTAGTATAAGCAGGGCGCGGCGTCAGCCCCAGCATTTT

d_gene: NA
v_gene: TRBV7-8
j_gene: TRBJ2-7
abundance: NA
CDR3aa: CASPGAVEQYF
CDR3nt: TGTGCCAGCCCAGGGGCAGTGGAGCAGTACTTC

d_gene: NA
v_gene: TRBV7-2
j_gene: TRBJ2-7
abundance: NA
CDR3aa: CASSLGGASYEQYF
CDR3nt: TGTGCCAGCAGCTTGGGGGGAGCCTCCTACGAGCAGTACTTC

d_gene: NA
v_gene: TRBV4-3
j_gene: TRBJ1-2
abundance: NA
CDR3aa: CASSQVREGGYTF
CDR3nt: TGCGCCAGCAGCCAAGTCAGGGAGGGTGGCTACACCTTC

d_gene: TRBD2
v_gene: TRBV9
j_gene: TRBJ2-5
abundance: NA
CDR3aa: CASSVQGGEETQYF
CDR3nt: TGTGCCAGCAGCGTACAGGGAGGGGAGGAGACCCAGTACTTC

d_gene: TRBD2
v_gene: TRBV11-3
j_gene: TRBJ2-1
abundance: once
CDR3aa: CATGGLAGSYNEQFF
CDR3nt: TGTGCCACGGGAGGGCTAGCGGGTTCCTACAATGAGCAGTTCTTC

d_gene: TRBD2
v_gene: TRBV7-2
j_gene: TRBJ2-7
abundance: NA
CDR3aa: CASVRLAGSYEQYF
CDR3nt: TGTGCCAGCGTGAGACTAGCGGGCTCCTACGAGCAGTACTTC

d_gene: TRBD1
v_gene: TRBV19
j_gene: TRBJ1-1
abundance: NA
CDR3aa: CASSRLTGGQGFHTEAFF
CDR3nt: TGTGCCAGTAGTCGCCTGACCGGGGGACAGGGATTTCACACTGAAGCTTTCTTT

d_gene: NA
v_gene: TRBV18
j_gene: TRBJ2-1
abundance: NA
CDR3aa: CASSPLSPRPYNEQFF
CDR3nt: TGTGCCAGCTCACCACTTAGCCCGAGGCCCTACAATGAGCAGTTCTTC

d_gene: NA
v_gene: TRBV4-3
j_gene: TRBJ2-2
abundance: NA
CDR3aa: CASSQDPRDTGELFF
CDR3nt: TGCGCCAGCAGCCAAGATCCCAGGGACACCGGGGAGCTGTTTTTT

d_gene: NA
v_gene: TRBV5-1
j_gene: TRBJ2-3
abundance: NA
CDR3aa: CASSPQGAGSPDTQYF
CDR3nt: TGCGCCAGCAGCCCCCAGGGAGCGGGTTCTCCAGATACGCAGTATTTT

d_gene: NA
v_gene: TRBV11-2
j_gene: TRBJ2-7
abundance: NA
CDR3aa: CASTRLGGDRSYEQYF
CDR3nt: TGTGCCAGCACCCGCTTAGGAGGGGACCGCTCCTACGAGCAGTACTTC

d_gene: NA
v_gene: TRBV11-1
j_gene: TRBJ2-7
abundance: NA
CDR3aa: CASSRPGDQYEQYF
CDR3nt: TGTGCCAGCAGCCGACCGGGAGACCAATACGAGCAGTACTTC

d_gene: NA
v_gene: TRBV7-2
j_gene: TRBJ2-7
abundance: NA
CDR3aa: CASSSDSAVKYF
CDR3nt: TGTGCCAGCAGCTCCGACTCCGCAGTTAAGTACTTC

d_gene: TRBD1
v_gene: TRBV6-5
j_gene: TRBJ2-7
abundance: NA
CDR3aa: CASRELGTGRYEQYF
CDR3nt: TGTGCCAGCAGGGAGCTCGGGACAGGCCGTTACGAGCAGTACTTC

d_gene: TRBD2
v_gene: TRBV18
j_gene: TRBJ2-3
abundance: NA
CDR3aa: CASSLGTSGTDTQYF
CDR3nt: TGTGCCAGCTCCCTAGGGACTAGCGGCACAGATACGCAGTATTTT

d_gene: NA
v_gene: TRBV19
j_gene: TRBJ2-7
abundance: NA
CDR3aa: CASSIASQAEQYF
CDR3nt: TGTGCCAGTAGTATAGCCTCCCAGGCCGAGCAGTACTTC

d_gene: TRBD1
v_gene: TRBV2
j_gene: TRBJ1-1
abundance: NA
CDR3aa: CASRAGGGSEAFF
CDR3nt: TGTGCCAGCAGGGCAGGGGGCGGCTCTGAAGCTTTCTTT

d_gene: NA
v_gene: TRBV6-5
j_gene: TRBJ2-1
abundance: NA
CDR3aa: CASSYKGQSGNEQFF
CDR3nt: TGTGCCAGCAGTTACAAGGGTCAGAGCGGAAATGAGCAGTTCTTC

d_gene: NA
v_gene: TRBV7-5
j_gene: TRBJ2-1
abundance: few
CDR3aa: CARHPQKGRDREYNEQFF
CDR3nt: TGTGCCAGACACCCCCAAAAGGGCAGGGACAGGGAATACAATGAGCAGTTCTTC

d_gene: NA
v_gene: TRBV19
j_gene: TRBJ2-3
abundance: NA
CDR3aa: CASSVSRGNTDTQYF
CDR3nt: TGTGCCAGTAGTGTAAGCAGGGGTAACACAGATACGCAGTATTTT

d_gene: TRBD1
v_gene: TRBV29-1
j_gene: TRBJ1-1
abundance: NA
CDR3aa: CSVGQGASEAFF
CDR3nt: TGCAGCGTTGGACAGGGGGCAAGTGAAGCTTTCTTT

d_gene: TRBD1
v_gene: TRBV10-3
j_gene: TRBJ2-7
abundance: NA
CDR3aa: CAISDRGQGSREQYF
CDR3nt: TGTGCCATCAGTGACCGAGGACAGGGGAGTAGGGAGCAGTACTTC

d_gene: NA
v_gene: TRBV9
j_gene: TRBJ1-6
abundance: NA
CDR3aa: CASSVGYQSNSPLHF
CDR3nt: TGTGCCAGCAGCGTCGGGTACCAGAGTAATTCACCCCTCCACTTT

d_gene: NA
v_gene: TRBV7-2
j_gene: TRBJ1-2
abundance: NA
CDR3aa: CASSLLSYGYTF
CDR3nt: TGTGCCAGCAGCTTGCTCAGTTATGGCTACACCTTC

d_gene: TRBD2
v_gene: TRBV9
j_gene: TRBJ2-3
abundance: NA
CDR3aa: CASSVVASGSGTDTQYF
CDR3nt: TGTGCCAGCAGCGTAGTGGCCAGCGGGAGTGGGACAGATACGCAGTATTTT

d_gene: TRBD2
v_gene: TRBV6-1
j_gene: TRBJ2-2
abundance: NA
CDR3aa: CASRTSGGTGELFF
CDR3nt: TGTGCCAGCCGAACTAGCGGGGGAACCGGGGAGCTGTTTTTT

d_gene: NA
v_gene: TRBV7-2
j_gene: TRBJ2-7
abundance: NA
CDR3aa: CASRQLSYEQYF
CDR3nt: TGTGCCAGCAGACAGTTGAGCTACGAGCAGTACTTC

d_gene: NA
v_gene: TRBV28
j_gene: TRBJ1-1
abundance: few
CDR3aa: CASGREAFF
CDR3nt: TGTGCCAGCGGGAGAGAAGCTTTCTTT

d_gene: NA
v_gene: TRBV27
j_gene: TRBJ2-2
abundance: NA
CDR3aa: CASHERQGQGGELFF
CDR3nt: TGTGCCAGCCACGAACGCCAGGGGCAGGGCGGGGAGCTGTTTTTT

d_gene: NA
v_gene: TRBV25-1
j_gene: TRBJ2-6
abundance: NA
CDR3aa: CASSQSSGANVLTF
CDR3nt: TGTGCCAGCAGCCAGTCCTCTGGGGCCAACGTCCTGACTTTC

d_gene: TRBD2
v_gene: TRBV18
j_gene: TRBJ2-7
abundance: NA
CDR3aa: CASSPLGLVNEQYF
CDR3nt: TGTGCCAGCTCACCACTCGGACTAGTCAACGAGCAGTACTTC

d_gene: NA
v_gene: TRBV2
j_gene: TRBJ2-1
abundance: NA
CDR3aa: CASSVSNVAYNEQFF
CDR3nt: TGTGCCAGCAGTGTCTCTAACGTAGCTTACAATGAGCAGTTCTTC

d_gene: TRBD2
v_gene: TRBV5-1
j_gene: TRBJ2-2
abundance: NA
CDR3aa: CASRGGTGELFF
CDR3nt: TGCGCCAGCCGGGGGGGCACCGGGGAGCTGTTTTTT

d_gene: NA
v_gene: TRBV20-1
j_gene: TRBJ1-1
abundance: NA
CDR3aa: CSAERGPEAFF
CDR3nt: TGCAGTGCCGAGCGGGGCCCTGAAGCTTTCTTT

d_gene: TRBD1
v_gene: TRBV7-9
j_gene: TRBJ2-3
abundance: NA
CDR3aa: CASSPPDRGSTDTQYF
CDR3nt: TGTGCCAGCAGCCCGCCCGACAGGGGAAGCACAGATACGCAGTATTTT

d_gene: TRBD2
v_gene: TRBV7-6
j_gene: TRBJ2-2
abundance: NA
CDR3aa: CASSGVLAGSTGELFF
CDR3nt: TGTGCCAGCAGCGGAGTTCTAGCGGGAAGCACCGGGGAGCTGTTTTTT

d_gene: NA
v_gene: TRBV6-6
j_gene: TRBJ2-1
abundance: NA
CDR3aa: CASTGQFVNEQFF
CDR3nt: TGTGCCAGCACAGGGCAGTTTGTCAATGAGCAGTTCTTC

d_gene: TRBD2
v_gene: TRBV2
j_gene: TRBJ2-2
abundance: NA
CDR3aa: CASSEIGGYTGELFF
CDR3nt: TGTGCCAGCAGTGAAATCGGGGGGTACACCGGGGAGCTGTTTTTT

d_gene: NA
v_gene: TRBV30
j_gene: TRBJ1-1
abundance: few
CDR3aa: CAFGQLEAFF
CDR3nt: TGTGCCTTCGGACAGCTTGAAGCTTTCTTT

d_gene: NA
v_gene: TRBV7-9
j_gene: TRBJ2-1
abundance: once
CDR3aa: CASSLNLRVVGNEQFF
CDR3nt: TGTGCCAGCAGCTTAAACTTGAGGGTTGTAGGCAATGAGCAGTTCTTC

d_gene: TRBD1
v_gene: TRBV6-6
j_gene: TRBJ2-5
abundance: NA
CDR3aa: CASSPGQGALWETQYF
CDR3nt: TGTGCCAGCAGCCCAGGACAGGGGGCTTTGTGGGAGACCCAGTACTTC

d_gene: TRBD1
v_gene: TRBV19
j_gene: TRBJ1-1
abundance: NA
CDR3aa: CASILDQQGAPESRTEAFF
CDR3nt: TGTGCCAGCATTTTAGATCAACAGGGGGCGCCTGAATCGCGGACTGAAGCTTTCTTT

d_gene: TRBD1
v_gene: TRBV30
j_gene: TRBJ1-1
abundance: NA
CDR3aa: CAWRRQGNTEAFF
CDR3nt: TGTGCCTGGAGGAGACAGGGGAACACTGAAGCTTTCTTT

d_gene: TRBD1
v_gene: TRBV5-6
j_gene: TRBJ2-7
abundance: NA
CDR3aa: CASSYPGQGSYEQYF
CDR3nt: TGTGCCAGCAGTTATCCGGGACAGGGATCTTACGAGCAGTACTTC

d_gene: NA
v_gene: TRBV19
j_gene: TRBJ1-1
abundance: NA
CDR3aa: CASSILAARSPEAFF
CDR3nt: TGTGCCAGTAGTATTCTAGCAGCCCGGTCTCCTGAAGCTTTCTTT

d_gene: NA
v_gene: TRBV4-3
j_gene: TRBJ2-3
abundance: NA
CDR3aa: CASSQGQPSTDTQYF
CDR3nt: TGCGCCAGCAGCCAAGGACAGCCTAGCACAGATACGCAGTATTTT